The 29 T cell receptor beta chains below all came from one sample that was sequenced in a study of T cells after yellow fever vaccination. TCRdb reanalysed the 5' RACE reads using MiXCR and keeps one entry per CDR3 protein. The sample consists of some 260,000 distinct CDR3 sequences, over 4.5% of them appearing once. Sample: CD4+ T cells sorted from PBMCs, taken on the day of the yellow fever booster vaccination. The receptors come from a man between 18 and 29 years old who received the YFV17D yellow fever vaccine.

This clonotype was detected many times. The chain employs TRBV11-2 and TRBJ2-3, with 10 bases that match TRBD1. This CDR3 has 14 residues. Trimming removed 5 bases from V and 7 bases from J; junction bases left unmatched: 6. Germline V CDR1 and CDR2: SGHAT, FQNNGV. This chain's CDR3 is CASSNRDRGNTQYF. The CDR3 nucleotides read TGTGCCAGCAGCAACCGGGACAGGGGAAATACGCAGTATTTT.

The sample holds many counts of this clonotype. This rearrangement joins TRBV6-1 to TRBJ1-4; D is unclear. Germline values: CDR1 MNHNS, CDR2 SASEGT. The CDR3 is made up of 12 amino acids. The ends were cut back, 3 bases at V and 12 bases at J, with 11 bases in the middle. This CDR3 is CASSDEWRELFF. CDR3 DNA: TGTGCCAGCAGTGATGAGTGGCGAGAACTGTTTTTT.

In its sample, this clonotype was seen many times. The J gene is TRBJ2-7, the V gene TRBV7-9; D call uncertain. This CDR3 has 11 residues. Looked up from germline, CDR1 is SEHNR and CDR2 is FQNEAQ (reference sequence). Trimming cost V 4 bases and J 7 bases, with 8 bases left between them. This chain's CDR3 is CASSSSGEQYF. DNA of the CDR3: TGTGCCAGCAGCTCTTCCGGGGAGCAGTACTTC.

V is TRBV11-1 and J is TRBJ2-3, with 9 bases fitting TRBD1. The CDR3 contains 15 residues. The V and J ends lost 3 bases and 2 bases, in that order; junction bases with no gene match: 3. Looked up from germline, CDR1 is SGHAT and CDR2 is FQDESV (reference sequence). CDR3 sequence reads: CASSFGTGTTDTQYF. The DNA for the CDR3 is TGTGCCAGCAGCTTTGGGACAGGGACCACAGATACGCAGTATTTT.

This clonotype was recorded many times. The rearrangement links TRBV6-2 or TRBV6-3 to TRBJ2-2; 10 bases fit TRBD1. With V trimmed by 2 bases and J by 3 bases, 3 bases remained unmatched. The CDR3 has 16 amino acids. Germline-derived CDR1 and CDR2 are MNHEY and SVGEGT. The CDR3 DNA reads TGTGCCAGCAGTTACATCGGGACAGGGGACACCGGGGAGCTGTTTTTT. As protein: CASSYIGTGDTGELFF.

The gene calls are TRBV9 and TRBJ2-5; 9 bases line up with TRBD2. CDR3 length: 16 amino acids. Germline V gene data show CDR1 as SGDLS and CDR2 as YYNGEE. J gave up 5 bases and V 4 bases, and 12 bases lay outside the gene matches. For the CDR3, the DNA is TGTGCCAGCAGCTCTTTTGGAAGCGGGGGGTCGGAGACCCAGTACTTC. It encodes CASSSFGSGGSETQYF. Filled out from reference TRBV9 and TRBJ2-5, the complete variable domain reads DSGVTQTPKHLITATGQRVTLRCSPRSGDLSVYWYQQSLDQGLQFLIQYYNGEERAKGNILERFSAQQFPDLHSELNLSSLELGDSALYFCASSSFGSGGSETQYFGPGTRLLVL.

This clonotype occurred a few times. V and J are TRBV25-1 and TRBJ1-2, with 9 positions matching TRBD1. Germline assignment: CDR1 MGHDK and CDR2 SYGVNS. V dropped 1 base and J dropped 3; count of bases not matched to a gene: 6. The length of the CDR3 is 16 residues. CDR3 sequence: CASSEWRQGGDYGYTF. In DNA form, the CDR3 reads TGTGCCAGCAGTGAATGGAGACAGGGGGGCGACTATGGCTACACCTTC.

CDR3 protein: CASSLSGSEVDEQFF. Here the CDR3 DNA reads TGTGCCAGCAGCTTATCGGGGTCAGAGGTGGATGAGCAGTTCTTC. The chain has TRBV7-3 and TRBJ2-1; possible D gene TRBD2, 5 bases. CDR3 length equals 15 residues. V lost 2 bases, J lost 8 bases, and 16 bases lay in between. The V gene's germline CDR1 is SGHTA and CDR2 FQGTGA.

This clonotype was recorded at least ten times. V usage is TRBV20-1 and J usage is TRBJ2-5; D is possibly TRBD2 (5 bases). CDR1 DFQATT and CDR2 SNEGSKA come from the germline V gene (reference sequence). V lost 5 bases, J lost 0 bases, and 13 bases lay in between. The CDR3 totals 14 residues. Here the CDR3 reads CSALSGRYQETQYF. The CDR3 DNA sequence: TGCAGTGCTCTGAGCGGCCGCTACCAAGAGACCCAGTACTTC.

This clonotype has just a few counts. The chain joins TRBV12-3 or TRBV12-4 to TRBJ2-2; D may be TRBD1 (5 bases). With 1 base removed from V and 7 bases from J, the gap between germline ends came to 10 bases. CDR3 length equals 14 residues. The CDR3 coding sequence is TGTGCCAGCAGTTTAGTGGGGCCAGGCGGGGAGCTGTTTTTT. Protein product: CASSLVGPGGELFF.

This clonotype has a count of ten or more. CDR3 DNA: TGTGCCAGCTCACGGACGACTAGCGGGGGACGATACGAGCAGTACTTC. The encoded protein is CASSRTTSGGRYEQYF. The rearrangement uses TRBV18 and TRBJ2-7; 12 bases agree with TRBD2. Germline values: CDR1 KGHSH, CDR2 LQKENI. Trimming at V came to 4 bases and at J to 4 bases, leaving 8 bases not matched to a gene. This CDR3 has 16 amino acids.

V and J are TRBV28 and TRBJ2-7; D gene ambiguous. The V gene lost 3 bases and the J gene lost 3 bases, with 18 bases spanning the gap. From germline, CDR1 is MDHEN and CDR2 SYDVKM. CDR3 length: 16 residues. CDR3 nucleotide sequence: TGTGCCAGCAGTTTTAATCAGTGGGGAAATTACTACGAGCAGTACGTC. It yields the protein CASSFNQWGNYYEQYV.

This clonotype was counted only a few times. V gene TRBV7-2 combines with J gene TRBJ2-7; D unresolved. CDR1 is SGHTA, CDR2 FQGNSA, per germline. The CDR3 covers 13 residues. V was cut by 3 bases and J by 4 bases, with 10 bases left in between. CDR3 bases: TGTGCCAGCAGCTTGGGTTGGGGATACGAGCAGTACTTC. This sequence encodes CASSLGWGYEQYF.

This clonotype was found a few times. The CDR3 here is CASSSPAGAYQETQYF. CDR3 nucleotides: TGTGCCAGCAGCTCTCCAGCGGGGGCTTACCAAGAGACCCAGTACTTC. The chain employs TRBV11-2 and TRBJ2-5; 8 bases line up with TRBD2. The CDR3 extends over 16 amino acids. CDR1 and CDR2 (germline): SGHAT, FQNNGV. V lost 4 bases and J lost 0; bases outside the gene matches: 7.

Here the CDR3 DNA reads TGTGCCAGCAGCGTGCAGCCCAATCAGCCCCAGCATTTT. Protein product: CASSVQPNQPQHF. The J gene is TRBJ1-5, the V gene TRBV9; the D is unclear. The germline gives CDR1 SGDLS, CDR2 YYNGEE. The CDR3 has 13 amino acids. Trimming cost V 2 bases and J 3 bases, with 6 bases left between them.

The CDR3 sequence: CSASRPDSYEQYF. The DNA of the CDR3 is TGCAGTGCTAGTCGTCCCGATTCCTACGAGCAGTACTTC. The chain carries TRBV20-1 and TRBJ2-7; no clear D. The germline V and J ends were trimmed by 3 bases and 1 base, with 10 bases remaining between them. The CDR3 consists of 13 residues. Germline V lookup: CDR1 DFQATT, CDR2 SNEGSKA (reference sequence).

The table lists this clonotype with many counts. CDR3 sequence (DNA): TGTGCCAGCAGACCCCGGGGAACCACAGATACGCAGTATTTT. Its translation: CASRPRGTTDTQYF. The rearrangement links TRBV6-6 to TRBJ2-3, with D perhaps TRBD2 (5 bases). CDR3 length: 14 amino acids. In germline, CDR1 is MNHNY, CDR2 SVGAGI (reference sequence). With 6 bases removed from V and 2 bases from J, the gap between germline ends came to 12 bases.

V gene TRBV4-1 combines with J gene TRBJ2-3; D remains unclear. The V and J ends lost 1 base and 6 bases respectively, with 17 bases between them. The CDR3 runs 16 residues. Germline lookup yields CDR1 MGHRA and CDR2 YSYEKL. CDR3 protein: CASSQANLGWSDTQYF. The CDR3 DNA reads TGCGCCAGCAGCCAAGCAAATCTAGGGTGGTCTGATACGCAGTATTTT.

This clonotype has just a few counts. The chain carries TRBV4-3 and TRBJ1-1, with D possibly being TRBD1 (5 bases). The V and J ends lost 0 bases and 1 base respectively, with 12 bases between them. The CDR3 runs to 16 residues. CDR1 LGHNA and CDR2 YSLEER come from the germline V gene. CDR3 loop: CASSQDPVGGNTEAFF. The CDR3 nucleotides read TGCGCCAGCAGCCAAGACCCCGTCGGGGGGAACACTGAAGCTTTCTTT.

The rearrangement joins TRBV7-6 to TRBJ1-2; TRBD1 might be the D (5 bases). Germline loops: CDR1 SGHVS, CDR2 FNYEAQ. The V gene lost 5 bases and the J gene lost 5 bases, with 15 bases spanning the gap. The CDR3 runs 14 residues. The CDR3 reads CASSPRGGNYGYTF. The CDR3 DNA follows: TGTGCCAGCAGCCCCCGGGGGGGTAATTATGGCTACACCTTC.

This clonotype has at least ten counts. The chain uses TRBV6-6 and TRBJ1-1; the D gene is possibly TRBD1 (6 bases). Germline V lookup: CDR1 MNHNY, CDR2 SVGAGI (reference sequence). With 4 bases removed from V and 10 bases from J, the gap between germline ends came to 13 bases. The CDR3 consists of 12 residues. CDR3 residues: CASSWLGAGAFF. The CDR3 DNA reads TGTGCCAGCAGTTGGCTGGGGGCAGGAGCTTTCTTT.

Only a few counts were recorded for this clonotype. The chain links TRBV10-3 to TRBJ2-5; 12 nucleotides match TRBD1. Germline V gene lookup returns CDR1 ENHRY and CDR2 SYGVKD. The CDR3 runs to 17 residues. V was clipped by 4 bases and J by 5 bases; unmatched bases: 11. The CDR3 sequence is CAISASGTGGGGETQYF. The CDR3 bases are TGTGCCATCAGTGCATCCGGGACAGGGGGCGGAGGGGAGACCCAGTACTTC.

This clonotype has at least ten counts. This chain uses TRBV28 with TRBJ1-5; 7 bases align to TRBD1. CDR1 is MDHEN and CDR2 is SYDVKM in the germline V gene. The CDR3 is 14 amino acids. The ends lost 6 bases at V and 6 bases at J; junction bases unmatched: 8. The CDR3 DNA is TGTGCCAGCAGAGCTGACAGGGACAGTCAGCCCCAGCATTTT. It encodes CASRADRDSQPQHF.

This clonotype has only a few counts. V is TRBV4-1 and J is TRBJ2-1, with D possibly being TRBD2 (5 bases). Per the germline V gene, CDR1 is MGHRA and CDR2 is YSYEKL. The ends were cut back, 9 bases at V and 10 bases at J, with 10 bases in the middle. The CDR3 has 10 residues. CDR3 bases: TGCGCCAGTTCTAGCAGGGAGCAGTTCTTC. Protein: CASSSREQFF.

V gene TRBV6-6 combines with J gene TRBJ2-5; weak D call: TRBD2 (6 bases). Trimming pared 6 bases from V and 2 bases from J, leaving 13 bases between. The CDR3 sequence is 14 residues long. Per the germline V gene, CDR1 is MNHNY and CDR2 is SVGAGI (reference sequence). CDR3 residues: CASSQLAPQETQYF. The CDR3 bases are TGTGCCAGCAGCCAACTAGCTCCGCAAGAGACCCAGTACTTC.

This clonotype appeared a few times. The chain uses TRBV19 and TRBJ1-2; a possible D gene is TRBD1 (6 bases). Germline V gene data show CDR1 as LNHDA and CDR2 as SQIVND (reference sequence). The CDR3 runs to 14 residues. The V end lost 6 bases, the J end lost 5 bases, and 16 bases lay between the germline ends. In DNA form, the CDR3 reads TGTGCCAGTAGCCCCTCCGGGACACATTATGGCTACACCTTC. It specifies CASSPSGTHYGYTF.

This clonotype was seen ten or more times. The CDR3 region is CASPGLPRNYNEQFF. In DNA form, the CDR3 reads TGTGCCAGCCCTGGGCTACCTCGTAACTACAATGAGCAGTTCTTC. The rearrangement joins TRBV6-5 to TRBJ2-1; D is unresolved. Germline lookup yields CDR1 MNHEY and CDR2 SVGAGI. V was shortened by 8 bases and J by 3 bases, with 17 bases between the two germline ends. The CDR3 totals 15 residues.

This clonotype came up many times. The chain uses TRBV10-3 and TRBJ1-1; 8 bases are a match to TRBD1. The CDR3 sequence is 13 residues long. Germline values: CDR1 ENHRY, CDR2 SYGVKD. V gave up 5 bases and J gave up 5 bases; unmatched junction bases: 4. The CDR3 protein is CAISYRGGTEAFF. The CDR3 DNA reads TGTGCCATCAGTTACAGGGGGGGAACTGAAGCTTTCTTT.

CDR3 residues: CASSWDRGTAFF. Here the CDR3 DNA reads TGTGCCAGCTCTTGGGACAGGGGGACGGCTTTCTTT. This chain links TRBV18 with TRBJ1-1; 11 nucleotides match TRBD1. In germline, CDR1 is KGHSH, CDR2 LQKENI. With V trimmed by 6 bases and J by 11 bases, 5 bases remained unmatched. The CDR3 runs 12 residues.